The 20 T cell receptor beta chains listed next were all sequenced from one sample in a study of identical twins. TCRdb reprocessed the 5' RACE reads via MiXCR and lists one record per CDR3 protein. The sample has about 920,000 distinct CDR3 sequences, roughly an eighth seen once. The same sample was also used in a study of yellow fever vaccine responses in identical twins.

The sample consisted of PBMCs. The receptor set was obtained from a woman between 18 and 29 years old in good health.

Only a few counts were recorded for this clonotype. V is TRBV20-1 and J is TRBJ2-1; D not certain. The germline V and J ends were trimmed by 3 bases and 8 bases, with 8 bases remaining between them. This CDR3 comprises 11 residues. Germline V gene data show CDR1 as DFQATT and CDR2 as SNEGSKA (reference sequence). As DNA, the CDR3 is TGCAGTGCTAGGCGGTTGGATGAGCAGTTCTTC. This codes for CSARRLDEQFF.

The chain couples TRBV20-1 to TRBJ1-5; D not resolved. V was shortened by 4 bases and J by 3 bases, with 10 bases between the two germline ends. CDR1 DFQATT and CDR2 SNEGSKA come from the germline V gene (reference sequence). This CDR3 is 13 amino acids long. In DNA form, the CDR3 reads TGCAGTGCTATCCGCGACTTCAATCAGCCCCAGCATTTT. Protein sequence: CSAIRDFNQPQHF.

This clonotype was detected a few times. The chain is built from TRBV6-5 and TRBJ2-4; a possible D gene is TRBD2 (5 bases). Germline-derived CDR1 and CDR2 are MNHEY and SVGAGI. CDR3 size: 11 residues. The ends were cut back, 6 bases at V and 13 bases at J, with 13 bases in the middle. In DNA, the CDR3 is TGTGCCAGCAGCGCGGGCACAGACCAGTACTTC. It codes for CASSAGTDQYF.

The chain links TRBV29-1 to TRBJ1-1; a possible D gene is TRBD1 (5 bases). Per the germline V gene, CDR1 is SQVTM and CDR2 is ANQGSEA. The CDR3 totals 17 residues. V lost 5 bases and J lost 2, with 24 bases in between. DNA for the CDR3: TGCAGCGTTCAAGGGGTCTCGGGCCCCGTGAAAAACACTGAAGCTTTCTTT. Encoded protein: CSVQGVSGPVKNTEAFF.

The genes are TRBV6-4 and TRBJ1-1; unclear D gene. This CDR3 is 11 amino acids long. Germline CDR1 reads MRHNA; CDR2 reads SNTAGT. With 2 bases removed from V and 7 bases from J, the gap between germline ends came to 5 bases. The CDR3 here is CASSDNREAFF. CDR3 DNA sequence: TGTGCCAGCAGTGACAACCGTGAAGCTTTCTTT.

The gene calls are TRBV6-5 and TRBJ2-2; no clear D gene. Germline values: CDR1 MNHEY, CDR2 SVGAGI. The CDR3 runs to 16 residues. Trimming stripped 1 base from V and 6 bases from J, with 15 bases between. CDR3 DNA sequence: TGTGCCAGCAGTTACTTTGGCAGTACGAGCCCCGGGGAGCTGTTTTTT. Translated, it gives CASSYFGSTSPGELFF.

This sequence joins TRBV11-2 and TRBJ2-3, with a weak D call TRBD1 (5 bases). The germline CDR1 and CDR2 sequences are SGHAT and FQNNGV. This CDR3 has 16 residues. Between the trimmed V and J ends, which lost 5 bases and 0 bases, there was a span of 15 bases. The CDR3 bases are TGTGCCAGCAGCGTCCACAGGCCGCAAAGCACAGATACGCAGTATTTT. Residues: CASSVHRPQSTDTQYF.

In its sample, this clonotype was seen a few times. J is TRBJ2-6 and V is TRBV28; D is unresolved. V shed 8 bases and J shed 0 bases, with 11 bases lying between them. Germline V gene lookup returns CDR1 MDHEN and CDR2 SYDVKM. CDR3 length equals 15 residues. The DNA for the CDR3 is TGTGCCAGCCTGGGCGCTTACTCTGGGGCCAACGTCCTGACTTTC. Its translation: CASLGAYSGANVLTF.

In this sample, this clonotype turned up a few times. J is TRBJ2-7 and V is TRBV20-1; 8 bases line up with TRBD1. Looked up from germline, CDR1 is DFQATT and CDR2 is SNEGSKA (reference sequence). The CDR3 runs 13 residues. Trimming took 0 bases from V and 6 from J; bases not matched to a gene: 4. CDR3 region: CSARDWTGPEQYF. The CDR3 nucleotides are TGCAGTGCTAGAGATTGGACAGGGCCCGAGCAGTACTTC.

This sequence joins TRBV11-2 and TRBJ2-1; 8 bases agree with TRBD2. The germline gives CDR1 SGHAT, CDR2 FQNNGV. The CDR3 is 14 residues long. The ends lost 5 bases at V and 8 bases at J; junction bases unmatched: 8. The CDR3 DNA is TGTGCCAGCAGCCCCGGGACTAGATCGCATGAGCAGTTCTTC. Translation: CASSPGTRSHEQFF. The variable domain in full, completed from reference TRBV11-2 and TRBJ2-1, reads EAGVAQSPRYKIIEKRQSVAFWCNPISGHATLYWYQQILGQGPKLLIQFQNNGVVDDSQLPKDRFSAERLKGVDSTLKIQPAKLEDSAVYLCASSPGTRSHEQFFGPGTRLTVL.

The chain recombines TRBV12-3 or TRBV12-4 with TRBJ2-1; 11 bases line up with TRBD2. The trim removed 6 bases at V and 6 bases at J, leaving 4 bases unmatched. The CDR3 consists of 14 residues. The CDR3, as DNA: TGTGCCAGCAGACCTAGCGGGAGGAGCAATGAGCAGTTCTTC. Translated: CASRPSGRSNEQFF.

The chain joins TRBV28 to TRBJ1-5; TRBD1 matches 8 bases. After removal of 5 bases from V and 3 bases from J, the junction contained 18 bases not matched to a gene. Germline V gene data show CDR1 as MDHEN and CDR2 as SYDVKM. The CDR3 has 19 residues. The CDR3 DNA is TGTGCCAGCAGTCCATACGCTAAGAGACAGGGGAAGACCAATCAGCCCCAGCATTTT. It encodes CASSPYAKRQGKTNQPQHF.

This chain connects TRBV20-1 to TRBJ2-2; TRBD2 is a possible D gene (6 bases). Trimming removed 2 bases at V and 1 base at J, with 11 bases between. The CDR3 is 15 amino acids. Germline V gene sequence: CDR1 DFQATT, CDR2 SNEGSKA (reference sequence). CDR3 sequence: CSARTRDWNTGELFF. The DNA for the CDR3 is TGCAGTGCTAGAACCCGGGACTGGAACACCGGGGAGCTGTTTTTT.

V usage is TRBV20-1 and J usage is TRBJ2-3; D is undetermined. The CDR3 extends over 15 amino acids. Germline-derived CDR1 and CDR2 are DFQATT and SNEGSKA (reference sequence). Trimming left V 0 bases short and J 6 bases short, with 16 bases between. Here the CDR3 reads CSARDGSLASDTQYF. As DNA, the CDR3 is TGCAGTGCTAGAGATGGATCGCTGGCGTCGGATACGCAGTATTTT.

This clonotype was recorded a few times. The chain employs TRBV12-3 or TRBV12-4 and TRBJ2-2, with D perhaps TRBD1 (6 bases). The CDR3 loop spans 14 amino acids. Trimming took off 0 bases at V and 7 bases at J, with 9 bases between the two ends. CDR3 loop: CASSLAGAVGELFF. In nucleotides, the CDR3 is TGTGCCAGCAGTTTAGCGGGGGCGGTCGGGGAGCTGTTTTTT.

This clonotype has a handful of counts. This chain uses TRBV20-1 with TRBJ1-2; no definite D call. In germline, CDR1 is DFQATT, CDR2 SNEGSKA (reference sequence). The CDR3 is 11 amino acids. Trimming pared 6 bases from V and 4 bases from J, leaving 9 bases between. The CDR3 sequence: CSAEQRYGYTF. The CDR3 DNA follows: TGCAGTGCCGAACAGCGCTATGGCTACACCTTC.

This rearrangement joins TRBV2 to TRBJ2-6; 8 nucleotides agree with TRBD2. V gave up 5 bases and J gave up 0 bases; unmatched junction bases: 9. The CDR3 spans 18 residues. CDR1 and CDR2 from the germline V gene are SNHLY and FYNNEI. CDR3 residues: CASSRGGLPSSGANVLTF. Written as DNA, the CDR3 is TGTGCCAGCAGTCGGGGGGGGCTCCCCTCCTCTGGGGCCAACGTCCTGACTTTC.

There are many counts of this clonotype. The CDR3 DNA follows: TGTGCCAGCAGCAAACTCCAATGGCTGCCTCCTATCTACGAGCAGTACGTC. Its protein is CASSKLQWLPPIYEQYV. The V gene is TRBV21-1, the J gene TRBJ2-7; the table's D gene call, TRBD2, was not cross checked with the DNA. TRBV21-1 constitutes a pseudogene. CDR3 length: 17 amino acids.

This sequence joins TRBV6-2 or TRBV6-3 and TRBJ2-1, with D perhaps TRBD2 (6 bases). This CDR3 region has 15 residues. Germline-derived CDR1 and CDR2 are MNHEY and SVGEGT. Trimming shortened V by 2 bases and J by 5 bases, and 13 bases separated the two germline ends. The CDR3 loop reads CASSYGGTPNNEQFF. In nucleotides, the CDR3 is TGTGCCAGCAGTTACGGGGGGACTCCCAACAATGAGCAGTTCTTC.

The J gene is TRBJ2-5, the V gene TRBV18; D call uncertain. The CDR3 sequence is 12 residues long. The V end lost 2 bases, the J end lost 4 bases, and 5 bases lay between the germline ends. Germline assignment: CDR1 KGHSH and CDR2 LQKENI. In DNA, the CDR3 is TGTGCCAGCTCACCAGTCTCAGAGACCCAGTACTTC. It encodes CASSPVSETQYF.